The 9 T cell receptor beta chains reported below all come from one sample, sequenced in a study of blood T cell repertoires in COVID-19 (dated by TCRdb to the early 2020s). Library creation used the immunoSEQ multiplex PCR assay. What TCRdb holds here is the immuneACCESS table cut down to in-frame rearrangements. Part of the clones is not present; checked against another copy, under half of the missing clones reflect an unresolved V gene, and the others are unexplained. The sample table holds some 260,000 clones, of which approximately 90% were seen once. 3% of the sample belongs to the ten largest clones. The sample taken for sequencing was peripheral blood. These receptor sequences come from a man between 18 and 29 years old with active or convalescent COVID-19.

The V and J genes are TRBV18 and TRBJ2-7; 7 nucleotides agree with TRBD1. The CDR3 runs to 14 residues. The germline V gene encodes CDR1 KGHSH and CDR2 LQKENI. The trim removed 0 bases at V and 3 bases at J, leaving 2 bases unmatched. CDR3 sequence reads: CASSPPGQIYEQYF. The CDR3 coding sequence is TGTGCCAGCTCACCACCGGGACAGATCTACGAGCAGTACTTC.

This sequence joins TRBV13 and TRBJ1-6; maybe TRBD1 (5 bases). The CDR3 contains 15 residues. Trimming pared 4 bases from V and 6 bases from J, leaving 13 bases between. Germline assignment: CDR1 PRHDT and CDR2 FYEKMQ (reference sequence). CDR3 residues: CASSSGGEPNSPLHF. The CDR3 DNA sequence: TGTGCCAGCAGCTCCGGGGGGGAACCTAATTCACCCCTCCACTTT.

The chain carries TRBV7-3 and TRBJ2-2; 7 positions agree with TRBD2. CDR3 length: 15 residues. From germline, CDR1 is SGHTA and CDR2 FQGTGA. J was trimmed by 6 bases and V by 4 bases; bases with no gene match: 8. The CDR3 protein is CASSSDSREAGELFF. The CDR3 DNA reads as TGTGCCAGCAGCTCGGACTCCCGGGAGGCCGGGGAGCTGTTTTTT.

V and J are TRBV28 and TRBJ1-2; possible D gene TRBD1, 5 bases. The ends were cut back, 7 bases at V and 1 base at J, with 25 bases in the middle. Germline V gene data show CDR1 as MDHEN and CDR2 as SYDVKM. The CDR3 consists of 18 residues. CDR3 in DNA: TGTGCCAGCAACCGAGGCAGGGCTATCTTTACCTATAACTATGGCTACACCTTC. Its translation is CASNRGRAIFTYNYGYTF.

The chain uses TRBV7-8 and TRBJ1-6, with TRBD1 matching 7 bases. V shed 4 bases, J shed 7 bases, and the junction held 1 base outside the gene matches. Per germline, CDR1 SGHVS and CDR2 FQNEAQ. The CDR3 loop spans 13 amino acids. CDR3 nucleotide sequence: TGTGCCAGCAGCTGGACAGGAAATTCACCCCTCCACTTT. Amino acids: CASSWTGNSPLHF.

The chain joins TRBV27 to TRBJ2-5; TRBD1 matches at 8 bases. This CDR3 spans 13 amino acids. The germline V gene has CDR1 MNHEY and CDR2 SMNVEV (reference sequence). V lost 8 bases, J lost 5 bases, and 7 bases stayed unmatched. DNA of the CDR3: TGTGCCAGCGGCAGGACAGGGTTTGAGACCCAGTACTTC. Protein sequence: CASGRTGFETQYF.

The CDR3 loop reads CASSHWTGSYNEQFF. The CDR3 region has the DNA TGTGCCAGCAGCCATTGGACAGGGTCCTACAATGAGCAGTTCTTC. The chain uses TRBV3-1 (or the pseudogene TRBV3-2) and TRBJ2-1; the match to TRBD1 covers 8 bases. V trimming: 3 bases; J trimming: 1 base; junction bases outside the gene matches: 2. Germline values: CDR1 LGHDT, CDR2 YNNKEL (reference sequence). The CDR3 loop spans 15 amino acids.

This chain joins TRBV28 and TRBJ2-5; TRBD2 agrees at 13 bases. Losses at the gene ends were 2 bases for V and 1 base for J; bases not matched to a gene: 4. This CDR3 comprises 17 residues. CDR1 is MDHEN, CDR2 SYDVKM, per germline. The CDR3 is CASSLGGTSGVQETQYF. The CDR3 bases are TGTGCCAGCAGTTTAGGTGGGACTAGCGGGGTCCAAGAGACCCAGTACTTC.

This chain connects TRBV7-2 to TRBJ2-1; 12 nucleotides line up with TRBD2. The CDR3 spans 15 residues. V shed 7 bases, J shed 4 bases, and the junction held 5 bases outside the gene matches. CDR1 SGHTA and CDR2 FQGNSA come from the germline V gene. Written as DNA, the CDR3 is TGTGCCAGCACCTTGGGACTAGCGGGTTACAATGAGCAGTTCTTC. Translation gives CASTLGLAGYNEQFF.